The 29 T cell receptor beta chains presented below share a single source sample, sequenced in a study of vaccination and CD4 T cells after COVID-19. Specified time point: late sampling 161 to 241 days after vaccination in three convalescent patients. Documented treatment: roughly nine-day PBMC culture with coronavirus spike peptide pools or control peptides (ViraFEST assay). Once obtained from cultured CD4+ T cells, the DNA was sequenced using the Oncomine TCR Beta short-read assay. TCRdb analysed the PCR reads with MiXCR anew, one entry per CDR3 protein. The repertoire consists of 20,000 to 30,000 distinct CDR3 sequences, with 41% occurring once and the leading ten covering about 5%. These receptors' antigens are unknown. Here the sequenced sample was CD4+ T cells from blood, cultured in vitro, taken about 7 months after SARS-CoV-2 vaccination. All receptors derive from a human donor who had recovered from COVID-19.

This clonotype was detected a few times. The CDR3 coding sequence is TGTGCCAGCAGCTGGGGGCCCGTAGATACGCAGTATTTT. Translating gives CASSWGPVDTQYF. V gene TRBV7-9 combines with J gene TRBJ2-3, with a possible D match to TRBD1 (6 bases). This CDR3 has 13 amino acids. The V and J ends lost 4 bases and 5 bases respectively, with 10 bases between them. Germline CDR1 SEHNR, CDR2 FQNEAQ (reference sequence).

For the CDR3, the DNA is TGTGCCAGCAGTGTGGCAGTTAGCAATCAGCCCCAGCATTTT. Its translation: CASSVAVSNQPQHF. The V gene is TRBV2, the J gene TRBJ1-5; D not resolved. Deletions cut 4 bases from V and 0 bases from J, with 7 bases between. CDR1 and CDR2 from the germline V gene are SNHLY and FYNNEI. This CDR3 is built from 14 residues.

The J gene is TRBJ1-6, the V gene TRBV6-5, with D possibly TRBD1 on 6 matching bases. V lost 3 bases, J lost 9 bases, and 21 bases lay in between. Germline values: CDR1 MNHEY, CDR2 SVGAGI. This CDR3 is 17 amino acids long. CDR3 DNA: TGTGCCAGCAGTTATCATCCCCGACAGGATCGGGGTTCACCCCTCCACTTT. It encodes CASSYHPRQDRGSPLHF.

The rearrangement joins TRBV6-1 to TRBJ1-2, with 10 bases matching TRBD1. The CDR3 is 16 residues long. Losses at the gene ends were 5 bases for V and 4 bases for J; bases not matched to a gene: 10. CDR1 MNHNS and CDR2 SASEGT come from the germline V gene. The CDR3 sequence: CASSTSDRGGPYGYTF. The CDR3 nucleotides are TGTGCCAGCAGTACCTCGGACAGGGGGGGACCCTATGGCTACACCTTC.

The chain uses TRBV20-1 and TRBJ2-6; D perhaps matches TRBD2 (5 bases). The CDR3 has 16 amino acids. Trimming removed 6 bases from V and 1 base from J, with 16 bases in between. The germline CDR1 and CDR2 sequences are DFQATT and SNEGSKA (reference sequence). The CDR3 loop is CSARPPSGSGANVLTF. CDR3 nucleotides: TGCAGTGCACGTCCTCCTTCGGGGTCTGGGGCCAACGTCCTGACTTTC.

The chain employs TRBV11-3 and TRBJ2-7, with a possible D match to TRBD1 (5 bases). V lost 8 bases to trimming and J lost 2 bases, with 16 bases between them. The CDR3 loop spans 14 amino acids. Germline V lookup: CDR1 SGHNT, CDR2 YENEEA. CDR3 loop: CASSLSAGPYEQYF. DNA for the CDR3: TGTGCCAGCTCCCTTTCAGCAGGGCCCTACGAGCAGTACTTC.

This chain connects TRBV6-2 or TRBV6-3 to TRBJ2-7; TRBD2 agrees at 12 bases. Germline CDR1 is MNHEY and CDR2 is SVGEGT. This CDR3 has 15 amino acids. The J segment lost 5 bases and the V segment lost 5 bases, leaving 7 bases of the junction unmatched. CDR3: CASSKPTSGSHEQYF. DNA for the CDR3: TGTGCCAGCAGTAAGCCGACTAGCGGGAGCCACGAGCAGTACTTC.

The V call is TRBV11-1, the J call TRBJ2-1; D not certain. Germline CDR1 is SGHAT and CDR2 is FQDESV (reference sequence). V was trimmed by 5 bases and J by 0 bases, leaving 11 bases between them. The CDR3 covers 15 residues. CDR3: CASSTRRGSYNEQFF. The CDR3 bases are TGTGCCAGCAGCACCCGCCGAGGCTCCTACAATGAGCAGTTCTTC.

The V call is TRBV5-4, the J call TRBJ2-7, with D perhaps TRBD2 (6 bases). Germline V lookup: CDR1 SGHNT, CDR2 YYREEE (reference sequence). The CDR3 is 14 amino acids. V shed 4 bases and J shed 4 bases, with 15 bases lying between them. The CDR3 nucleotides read TGTGCCAGCAGCCCCCCGGGGGATAAGTACGAGCAGTACTTC. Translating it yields CASSPPGDKYEQYF.

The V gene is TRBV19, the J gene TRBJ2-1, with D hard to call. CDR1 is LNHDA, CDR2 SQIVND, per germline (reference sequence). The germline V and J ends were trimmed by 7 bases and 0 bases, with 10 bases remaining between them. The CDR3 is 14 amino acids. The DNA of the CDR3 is TGTGCCAGTACGGTTTCCAGCTCCTACAATGAGCAGTTCTTC. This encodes CASTVSSSYNEQFF.

This CDR3 reads CASWDRGFSGANVLTF. As DNA, the CDR3 is TGTGCCAGTTGGGACAGGGGGTTCTCTGGGGCCAACGTCCTGACTTTC. The V call is TRBV6-2 or TRBV6-3, the J call TRBJ2-6; 11 bases match TRBD1. J gave up 0 bases and V 9 bases, and 4 bases lay outside the gene matches. CDR3 length: 16 residues. Germline V gene data show CDR1 as MNHEY and CDR2 as SVGEGT.

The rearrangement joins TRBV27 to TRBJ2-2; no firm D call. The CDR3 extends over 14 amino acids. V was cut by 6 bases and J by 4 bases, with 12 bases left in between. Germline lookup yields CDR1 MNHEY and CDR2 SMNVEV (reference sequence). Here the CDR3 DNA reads TGTGCCAGCAGGGATATAGCTAGCACCGGGGAGCTGTTTTTT. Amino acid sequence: CASRDIASTGELFF.

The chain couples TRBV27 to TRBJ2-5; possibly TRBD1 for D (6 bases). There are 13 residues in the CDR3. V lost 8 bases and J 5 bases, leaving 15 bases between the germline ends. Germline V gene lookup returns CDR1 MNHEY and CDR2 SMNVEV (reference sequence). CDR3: CASRKQGGETQYF. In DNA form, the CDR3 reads TGTGCCAGCCGGAAACAGGGTGGGGAGACCCAGTACTTC.

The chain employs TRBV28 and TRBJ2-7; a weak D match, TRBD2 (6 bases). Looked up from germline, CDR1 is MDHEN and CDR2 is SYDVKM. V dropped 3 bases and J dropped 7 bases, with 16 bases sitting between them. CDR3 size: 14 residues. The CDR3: CASSFLAGFGEQYF. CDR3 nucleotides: TGTGCCAGCAGTTTTTTGGCGGGATTCGGGGAGCAGTACTTC. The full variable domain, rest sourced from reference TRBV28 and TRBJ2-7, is DVKVTQSSRYLVKRTGEKVFLECVQDMDHENMFWYRQDPGLGLRLIYFSYDVKMKEKGDIPEGYSVSREKKERFSLILESASTNQTSMYLCASSFLAGFGEQYFGPGTRLTVT.

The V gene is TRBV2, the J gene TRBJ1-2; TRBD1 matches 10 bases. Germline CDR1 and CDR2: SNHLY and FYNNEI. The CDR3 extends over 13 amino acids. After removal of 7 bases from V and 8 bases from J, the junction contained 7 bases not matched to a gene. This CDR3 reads CASNSDRGDGYTF. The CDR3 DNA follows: TGTGCCAGCAATTCGGACAGGGGGGACGGCTACACCTTC.

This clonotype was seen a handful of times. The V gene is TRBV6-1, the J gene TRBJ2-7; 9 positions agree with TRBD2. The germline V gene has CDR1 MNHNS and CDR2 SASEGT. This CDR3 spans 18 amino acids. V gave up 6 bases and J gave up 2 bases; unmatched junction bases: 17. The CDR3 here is CASSRGREGLRGTYEQYF. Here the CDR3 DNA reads TGTGCCAGCAGCCGGGGGCGGGAGGGCCTCAGGGGTACCTACGAGCAGTACTTC.

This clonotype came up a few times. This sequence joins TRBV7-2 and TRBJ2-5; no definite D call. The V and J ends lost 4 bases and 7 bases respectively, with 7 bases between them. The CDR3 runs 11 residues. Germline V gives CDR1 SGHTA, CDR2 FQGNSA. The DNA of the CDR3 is TGTGCCAGCAGCTCCCCGGGGACCCAGTACTTC. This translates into CASSSPGTQYF.

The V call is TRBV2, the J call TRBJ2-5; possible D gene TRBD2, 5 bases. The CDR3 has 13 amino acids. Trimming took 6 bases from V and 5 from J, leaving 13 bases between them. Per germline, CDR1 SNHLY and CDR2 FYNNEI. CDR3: CASRSDPGETQYF. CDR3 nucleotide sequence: TGTGCCAGCAGGTCCGATCCGGGGGAGACCCAGTACTTC.

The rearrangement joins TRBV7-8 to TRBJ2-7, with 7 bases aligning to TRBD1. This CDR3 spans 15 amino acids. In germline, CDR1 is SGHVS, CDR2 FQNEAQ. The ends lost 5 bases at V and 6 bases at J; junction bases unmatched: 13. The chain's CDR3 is CASSNVGRGPLEQYF. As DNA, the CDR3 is TGTGCCAGCAGCAACGTAGGTAGGGGGCCCCTCGAGCAGTACTTC.

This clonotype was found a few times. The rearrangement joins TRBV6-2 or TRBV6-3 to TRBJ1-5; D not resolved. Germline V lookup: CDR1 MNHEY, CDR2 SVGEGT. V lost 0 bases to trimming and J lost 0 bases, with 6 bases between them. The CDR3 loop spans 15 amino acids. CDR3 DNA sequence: TGTGCCAGCAGTTACTCATACGCTAGCAATCAGCCCCAGCATTTT. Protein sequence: CASSYSYASNQPQHF.

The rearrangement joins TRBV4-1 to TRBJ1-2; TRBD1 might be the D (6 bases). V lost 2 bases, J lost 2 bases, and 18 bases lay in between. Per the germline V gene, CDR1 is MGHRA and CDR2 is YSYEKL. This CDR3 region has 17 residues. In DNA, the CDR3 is TGCGCCAGCAGCCAAAGCCACGGGACACACCCCAACTATGGCTACACCTTC. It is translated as CASSQSHGTHPNYGYTF.

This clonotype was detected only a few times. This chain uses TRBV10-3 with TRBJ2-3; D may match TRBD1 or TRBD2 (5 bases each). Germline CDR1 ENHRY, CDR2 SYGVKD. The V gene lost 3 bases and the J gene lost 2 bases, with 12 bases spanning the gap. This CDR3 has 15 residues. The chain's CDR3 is CAISERGAVTDTQYF. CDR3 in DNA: TGTGCCATCAGTGAACGAGGGGCCGTCACAGATACGCAGTATTTT.

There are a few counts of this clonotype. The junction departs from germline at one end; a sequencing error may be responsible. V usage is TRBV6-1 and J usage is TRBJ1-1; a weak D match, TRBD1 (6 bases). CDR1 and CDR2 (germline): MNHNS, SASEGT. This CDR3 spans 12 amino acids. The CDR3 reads CASSGGGTGAFF. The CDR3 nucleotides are TGTGCCAGCAGTGGAGGGGGGACTGGAGCTTTCTTT.

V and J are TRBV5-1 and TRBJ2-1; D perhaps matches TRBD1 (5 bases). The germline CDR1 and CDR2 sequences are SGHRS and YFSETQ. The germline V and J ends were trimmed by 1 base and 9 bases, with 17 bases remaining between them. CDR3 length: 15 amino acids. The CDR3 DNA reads TGCGCCAGCAGCTTGACAGGTCCCCACATGGGTGAGCAGTTCTTC. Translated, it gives CASSLTGPHMGEQFF.

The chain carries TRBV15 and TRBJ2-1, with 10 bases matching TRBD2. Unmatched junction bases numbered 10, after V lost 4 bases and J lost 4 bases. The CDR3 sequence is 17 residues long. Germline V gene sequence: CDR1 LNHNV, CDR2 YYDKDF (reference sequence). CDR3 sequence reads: CATSTNPSGRAYNEQFF. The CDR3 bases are TGTGCCACCAGCACTAATCCAAGCGGGAGGGCGTACAATGAGCAGTTCTTC.

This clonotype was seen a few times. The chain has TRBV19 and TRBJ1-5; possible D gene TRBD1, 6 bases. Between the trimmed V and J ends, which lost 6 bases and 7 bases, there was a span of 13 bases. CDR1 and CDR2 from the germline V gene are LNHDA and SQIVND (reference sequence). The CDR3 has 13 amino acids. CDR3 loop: CASRNRANQPQHF. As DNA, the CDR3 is TGTGCCAGTAGGAACAGGGCGAACCAGCCCCAGCATTTT.

The CDR3 loop is CSARSASGSYNEQFF. CDR3 bases: TGCAGTGCTAGATCCGCTAGCGGTTCCTACAATGAGCAGTTCTTC. The chain uses TRBV20-1 and TRBJ2-1, with 7 bases aligning to TRBD2. The CDR3 extends over 15 amino acids. Germline V lookup: CDR1 DFQATT, CDR2 SNEGSKA (reference sequence). Trimming removed 2 bases from V and 1 base from J; junction bases left unmatched: 5.

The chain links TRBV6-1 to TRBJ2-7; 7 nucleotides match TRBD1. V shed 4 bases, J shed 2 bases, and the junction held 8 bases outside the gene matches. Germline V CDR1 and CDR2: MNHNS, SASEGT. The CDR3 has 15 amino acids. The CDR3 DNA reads TGTGCCAGCAGTGCAAGGGGGCGTTTTCCCTACGAGCAGTACTTC. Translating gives CASSARGRFPYEQYF.

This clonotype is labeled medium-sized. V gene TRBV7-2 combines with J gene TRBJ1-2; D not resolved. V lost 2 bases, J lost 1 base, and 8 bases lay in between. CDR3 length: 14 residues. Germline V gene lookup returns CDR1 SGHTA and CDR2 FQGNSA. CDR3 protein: CASSLTDLNYGYTF. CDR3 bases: TGTGCCAGCAGCTTAACCGATCTTAACTATGGCTACACCTTC.